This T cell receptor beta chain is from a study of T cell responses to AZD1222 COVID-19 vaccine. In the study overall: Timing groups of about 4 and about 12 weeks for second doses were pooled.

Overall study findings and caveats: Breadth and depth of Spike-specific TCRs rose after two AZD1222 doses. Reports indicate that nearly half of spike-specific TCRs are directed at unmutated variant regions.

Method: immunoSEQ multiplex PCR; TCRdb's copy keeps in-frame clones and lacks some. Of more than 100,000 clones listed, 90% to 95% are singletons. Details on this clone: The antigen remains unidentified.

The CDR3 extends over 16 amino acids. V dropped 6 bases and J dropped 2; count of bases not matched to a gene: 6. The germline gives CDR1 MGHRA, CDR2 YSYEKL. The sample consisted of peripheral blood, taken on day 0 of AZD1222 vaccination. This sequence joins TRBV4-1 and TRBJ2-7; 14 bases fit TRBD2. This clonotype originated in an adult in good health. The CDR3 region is CASRGLAGARAYEQYF. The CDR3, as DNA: TGCGCCAGCAGGGGACTAGCGGGAGCCCGGGCCTACGAGCAGTACTTC.